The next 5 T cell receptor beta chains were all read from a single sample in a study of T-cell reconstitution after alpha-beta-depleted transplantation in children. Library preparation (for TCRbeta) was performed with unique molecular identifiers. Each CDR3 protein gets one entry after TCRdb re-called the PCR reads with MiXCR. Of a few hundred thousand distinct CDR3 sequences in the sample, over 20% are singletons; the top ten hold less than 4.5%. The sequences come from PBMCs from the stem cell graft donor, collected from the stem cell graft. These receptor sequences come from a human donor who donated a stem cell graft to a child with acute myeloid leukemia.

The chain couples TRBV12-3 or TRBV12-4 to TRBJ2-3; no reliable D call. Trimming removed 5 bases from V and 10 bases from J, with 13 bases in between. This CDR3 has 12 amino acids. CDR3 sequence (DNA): TGTGCCAGCAGTACTCAGGCGGATGCGCAGTATTTT. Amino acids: CASSTQADAQYF.

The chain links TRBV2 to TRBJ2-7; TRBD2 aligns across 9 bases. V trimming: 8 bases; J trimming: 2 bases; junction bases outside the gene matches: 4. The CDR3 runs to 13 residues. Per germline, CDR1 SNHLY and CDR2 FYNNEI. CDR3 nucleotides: TGTGCCAGCGAGGCTAGCGGGGCCTACGAGCAGTACTTC. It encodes CASEASGAYEQYF. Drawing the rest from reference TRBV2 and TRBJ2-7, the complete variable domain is EPEVTQTPSHQVTQMGQEVILRCVPISNHLYFYWYRQILGQKVEFLVSFYNNEISEKSEIFDDQFSVERPDGSNFTLKIRSTKLEDSAMYFCASEASGAYEQYFGPGTRLTVT.

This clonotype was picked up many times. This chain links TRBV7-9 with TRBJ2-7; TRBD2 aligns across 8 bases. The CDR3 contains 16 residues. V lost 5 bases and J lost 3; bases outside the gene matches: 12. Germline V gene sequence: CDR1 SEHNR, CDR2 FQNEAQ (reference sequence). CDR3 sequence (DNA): TGTGCCAGCAGCCCCCCCGGGAGCGGGAGCTTCTACGAGCAGTACTTC. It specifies CASSPPGSGSFYEQYF. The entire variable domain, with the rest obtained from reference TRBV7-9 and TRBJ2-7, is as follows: DTGVSQNPRHKITKRGQNVTFRCDPISEHNRLYWYRQTLGQGPEFLTYFQNEAQLEKSRLLSDRFSAERPKGSFSTLEIQRTEQGDSAMYLCASSPPGSGSFYEQYFGPGTRLTVT.

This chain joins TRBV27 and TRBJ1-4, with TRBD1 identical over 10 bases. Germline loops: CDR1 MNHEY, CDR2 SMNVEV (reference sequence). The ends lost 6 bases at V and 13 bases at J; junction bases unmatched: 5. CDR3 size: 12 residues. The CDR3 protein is CASRGQGIALFF. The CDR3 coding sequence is TGTGCCAGCAGGGGACAGGGGATTGCACTGTTTTTT.

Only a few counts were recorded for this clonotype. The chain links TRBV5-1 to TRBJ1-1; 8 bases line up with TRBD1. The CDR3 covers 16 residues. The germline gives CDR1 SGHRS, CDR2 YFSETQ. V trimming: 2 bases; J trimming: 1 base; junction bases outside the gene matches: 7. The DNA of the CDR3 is TGCGCCAGCAGCTTATTACAGGGGGTGTCGAACACTGAAGCTTTCTTT. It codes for CASSLLQGVSNTEAFF. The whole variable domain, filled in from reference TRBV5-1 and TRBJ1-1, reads KAGVTQTPRYLIKTRGQQVTLSCSPISGHRSVSWYQQTPGQGLQFLFEYFSETQRNKGNFPGRFSGRQFSNSRSEMNVSTLELGDSALYLCASSLLQGVSNTEAFFGQGTRLTVV.